The rows below give T cell receptor beta chains drawn from one sample of a study of T-cell memory formation after mild COVID-19. TCRdb redid the calling of the 5' RACE reads with MiXCR, one entry per CDR3 protein. Among 550,000 to 700,000 distinct CDR3 sequences listed, roughly 17% were seen once. What was sequenced was PBMCs or a T cell subset sorted from them (not recorded which). The receptors here all came from an adult woman who had mild COVID-19 (a few samples of this study predate the infection). Cell type and time point are not known. CDR3s include the opening cysteine and the closing phenylalanine or tryptophan. The D gene is left open where the match is weak. Expanded clones are given a class, and other clones once, few, many or no size at all.

D gene	J gene	V gene	clone size	CDR3 DNA	CDR3 protein
.	TRBJ1-2	TRBV6-5	.	TGTGCCAGCAGGCAACAGGGAAGCGAAAACTATGGCTACACCTTC	CASRQQGSENYGYTF
TRBD2	TRBJ2-7	TRBV7-9	few	TGTGCCAGCAGCTTAGACCCGCCTAGCGGGACAAGATCCTACGAGCAGTACTTC	CASSLDPPSGTRSYEQYF
.	TRBJ2-3	TRBV4-3	few	TGCGCCAGCAGCCGGCAGGGCATCTTCACAGATACGCAGTATTTT	CASSRQGIFTDTQYF
TRBD1	TRBJ2-2	TRBV15	.	TGTGCCACCGAAACAGGGGAAAACACCGGGGAGCTGTTTTTT	CATETGENTGELFF
TRBD2	TRBJ2-7	TRBV10-3	.	TGTGCCATCAGTGAGTCGAGTCTCGCGGGAGGTATGGGATACGAGCAGTACTTC	CAISESSLAGGMGYEQYF
.	TRBJ2-7	TRBV27	few	TGTGCCAGCAGTTTATCTGGGGGAGGGGGGTTCTACGAGCAGTACTTC	CASSLSGGGGFYEQYF
.	TRBJ2-5	TRBV7-2	.	TGTGCCAGCAGCCACACCCCGGACCTCAGCCGGGAGACCCAGTACTTC	CASSHTPDLSRETQYF
.	TRBJ1-2	TRBV5-1	few	TGCGCCAGCAGCTCGGGGGAACAGGGACTCTATGGCTACACCTTC	CASSSGEQGLYGYTF
.	TRBJ2-7	TRBV7-9	few	TGTGCCAGCAGCCCATCTCACTTCTACGAGCAGTACTTC	CASSPSHFYEQYF
.	TRBJ1-2	TRBV29-1	.	TGCAGCGTGCGTGACAGCGGCTATGGCTACACCTTC	CSVRDSGYGYTF
TRBD2	TRBJ2-7	TRBV12-3/TRBV12-4	.	TGTGCCAGCAGTTCCGGGACTAGCGGGGGAGGTAAATACGAGCAGTACTTC	CASSSGTSGGGKYEQYF
.	TRBJ1-5	TRBV24-1	.	TGTGCCACCAGTGATCCCCTGTCCGCGGATGTCAATCAGCCCCAGCATTTT	CATSDPLSADVNQPQHF
.	TRBJ2-3	TRBV21-1	few	TGTGCCAGCATAAGGCTTGGGTGGGATACGCAGTATTTT	CASIRLGWDTQYF
TRBD2	TRBJ2-7	TRBV3-1	few	TGTGCCAGCAGCCAGACTAGCGGGACCCCCTCGGAGCAGTACTTC	CASSQTSGTPSEQYF
.	TRBJ2-5	TRBV7-9	.	TGTGCCAGCAGCTTAATGTGGGGCCAGGAGACCCAGTACTTC	CASSLMWGQETQYF
.	TRBJ2-1	TRBV4-3	.	TGCGCCAGCAGCCAAGACGGTGGGGATTACAATGAGCAGTTCTTC	CASSQDGGDYNEQFF
TRBD2	TRBJ2-1	TRBV9	many	TGTGCCAGCAGTGTGACTAGCGGGTCGTACAATGAGCAGTTCTTC	CASSVTSGSYNEQFF
.	TRBJ2-3	TRBV9	few	TGTGCCAGCAGCGTGGGAGTAGGGGGTTTCGATACGCAGTATTTT	CASSVGVGGFDTQYF
.	TRBJ2-5	TRBV14	.	TGTGCCAGCAGCCAGCGGAACAGGGATTGGGAGACCCAGTACTTC	CASSQRNRDWETQYF
TRBD2	TRBJ2-1	TRBV12-3/TRBV12-4	few	TGTGCCAGCAGTTTATCGCGGCTAGCGGGGGGGAGCTCCTACAATGAGCAGTTCTTC	CASSLSRLAGGSSYNEQFF
TRBD2	TRBJ2-1	TRBV7-3	.	TGTGCCAGCAGCTACCTAGCGGGGGGATCCAATGAGCAGTTCTTC	CASSYLAGGSNEQFF
.	TRBJ2-1	TRBV20-1	few	TGCAGTGCTTTCCCTTCTGTATACAATGAGCAGTTCTTC	CSAFPSVYNEQFF
.	TRBJ2-5	TRBV10-3	.	TGTGCCATCAGTGAGTCTCAGGGAGAGACCCAGTACTTC	CAISESQGETQYF
TRBD1	TRBJ2-2	TRBV5-5	few	TGTGCCAGCAGCTTGGCAGGGGGTCGCACCGGGGAGCTGTTTTTT	CASSLAGGRTGELFF
.	TRBJ2-7	TRBV30	.	TGTGCCTGGAGTGTACCTACCTACGAGCAGTACTTC	CAWSVPTYEQYF
.	TRBJ1-2	TRBV2	few	TGTGCCAGCAGTGAATGGGACACGCTCCCTTCCAAAACTAACTATGGCTACACCTTC	CASSEWDTLPSKTNYGYTF
.	TRBJ2-7	TRBV7-9	few	TGTGCCAGCAGCGGGCACGGGACGGAGGGCTACGAGCAGTACTTC	CASSGHGTEGYEQYF
TRBD2	TRBJ2-3	TRBV6-2/TRBV6-3	.	TGTGCCAGCAGGCCGACGAAGCGGGAGTGGACAGATACGCAGTATTTT	CASRPTKREWTDTQYF
.	TRBJ2-5	TRBV29-1	few	TGCAGCGTCGGGGGACATTACGAGACCCAGTACTTC	CSVGGHYETQYF
TRBD1	TRBJ1-5	TRBV29-1	.	TGCAGCGTTTATATTGGACAGGGCCAATATAGCAATCAGCCCCAGCATTTT	CSVYIGQGQYSNQPQHF
.	TRBJ2-6	TRBV12-3/TRBV12-4	few	TGTGCCAGCAGTTTAAGCCTCCCGCGCTCTGGGGCCAACGTCCTGACTTTC	CASSLSLPRSGANVLTF
.	TRBJ2-2	TRBV30	.	TGTGCCTGGAGGGGTGGGGGCACCGGGGAGCTGTTTTTT	CAWRGGGTGELFF
.	TRBJ1-5	TRBV6-6	.	TGTGCCAGCAGTATACGGCCCCCTTGGACTCAGCCCCAGCATTTT	CASSIRPPWTQPQHF
TRBD1	TRBJ1-2	TRBV20-1	few	TGCAGTGCTAGAGATCCAGGGGGCCGACTTAACTATGGCTACACCTTC	CSARDPGGRLNYGYTF
TRBD2	TRBJ2-7	TRBV4-3	few	TGCGCCAGCAGCCAGGGGACTAGCGGGAGAGATTTTTCCTACGAGCAGTACTTC	CASSQGTSGRDFSYEQYF
.	TRBJ2-3	TRBV9	few	TGTGCCAGCAGCGCAGACCTGGTGGCAGGTAGCACAGATACGCAGTATTTT	CASSADLVAGSTDTQYF
TRBD1	TRBJ2-7	TRBV7-2	.	TGTGCCAGCAGCTCCCCCCCTCGGGACAGGGGATCCTACGAGCAGTACTTC	CASSSPPRDRGSYEQYF
TRBD2	TRBJ2-3	TRBV7-2	few	TGTGCCAGCAGTACGGGACTAGTCAGGTCTAATACGCAGTATTTT	CASSTGLVRSNTQYF
TRBD2	TRBJ2-5	TRBV24-1	.	TGTGCCACCAGTGATTGGGGGGGCCAGTACTTC	CATSDWGGQYF
.	TRBJ2-1	TRBV28	few	TGTGCCAGCAGTCCACATCTCAATGAGCAGTTCTTC	CASSPHLNEQFF
TRBD1	TRBJ2-5	TRBV5-5	.	TGTGCCAGCAGTGGAAGGGGGCTGCAGGAGACCCAGTACTTC	CASSGRGLQETQYF
.	TRBJ2-7	TRBV12-3/TRBV12-4	.	TGTGCCAGTTCTGGGCAGGGTGGAGGCGAGCAGTACTTC	CASSGQGGGEQYF
.	TRBJ2-6	TRBV12-3/TRBV12-4	.	TGTGCCAGCAGCGCCGGGACCTCTGGGGCCAACGTCCTGACTTTC	CASSAGTSGANVLTF
.	TRBJ1-6	TRBV10-3	few	TGTGCCATCAGTATAGGAAGTTCCTATAATTCACCCCTCCACTTT	CAISIGSSYNSPLHF
TRBD1	TRBJ2-1	TRBV6-5	.	TGTGCCAGCAGACTACAGGGGGCATCCTACAATGAGCAGTTCTTC	CASRLQGASYNEQFF
TRBD2	TRBJ2-1	TRBV12-3/TRBV12-4	few	TGTGCCAGCAGTTTAGTTTGGCTAGCGGGGGGACCCTCCTACAATGAGCAGTTCTTC	CASSLVWLAGGPSYNEQFF
.	TRBJ2-1	TRBV6-1	.	TGTGCCAGCAATTCTGTTTATGAGCAGTTCTTC	CASNSVYEQFF
.	TRBJ1-1	TRBV29-1	once	TGCAGCGTTGAAGATCGATTTAGGCCGAACACTGAAGCTTTCTTT	CSVEDRFRPNTEAFF
.	TRBJ1-2	TRBV9	few	TGTGCCAGCAGCGTAGCTGCAGGGCCCAGGACCTATGGCTACACCTTC	CASSVAAGPRTYGYTF
.	TRBJ1-2	TRBV30	few	TGTGCCTGGAGTGGGGGGGATTATGGCTACACCTTC	CAWSGGDYGYTF